This is a list of T cell receptor beta chains from one sample in a study of CD8 T cells in ankylosing spondylitis. TCRdb reprocessed the 5' RACE reads with MiXCR, giving one entry per CDR3 protein. The sample shows roughly 200,000 distinct CDR3 sequences, approximately 24% of them seen only once. Sequencing input: blood, either unsorted or a sorted T cell fraction (not recorded which). The source is a male donor with ankylosing spondylitis or in good health (not recorded which). The CDR3 runs from the conserved cysteine through the conserved F or W. A D gene is named only where the DNA matches it firmly. Some rows have no size entry. The others give once, few or many, or a class for an expanded clone.

clone_size,j_call,d_call,v_call,cdr3_length,cdr3_nt,cdr3_aa
-,TRBJ2-1,TRBD2,TRBV20-1,15,TGCAGTGCTAGCCACGGGACTAGCGCTTACAATGAGCAGTTCTTC,CSASHGTSAYNEQFF
many,TRBJ2-1,TRBD2,TRBV12-3/TRBV12-4,15,TGTGCCAGCAGTCCCCGGACTAGCAGTTACAATGAGCAGTTCTTC,CASSPRTSSYNEQFF
-,TRBJ1-1,-,TRBV20-1,16,TGCAGTGCTAGAGATCCTTCAGGGGCGCAGAATACTGGAGCTTTCTTT,CSARDPSGAQNTGAFF
few,TRBJ2-7,TRBD1,TRBV29-1,15,TGCAGCGTTGCGGGGACAGGGGCGAGCTATTACGAGCAGTACTTC,CSVAGTGASYYEQYF
-,TRBJ2-1,-,TRBV5-1,15,TGCGCCAGCAGCTTGAGGGCGGGATGGTACAATGAGCAGTTCTTC,CASSLRAGWYNEQFF
-,TRBJ2-1,TRBD2,TRBV20-1,16,TGCAGTGCTAGAGATTCGGGGGGAGGGTCGCACAATGAGCAGTTCTTC,CSARDSGGGSHNEQFF
many,TRBJ1-2,-,TRBV28,14,TGTGCCAGCAGTCCTGAGACTCACATGTCGGGCTACACCTTC,CASSPETHMSGYTF
-,TRBJ2-1,-,TRBV20-1,14,TGCAGTGCGGGGGGACACCCGAGGTACAATGAGCAGTTCTTC,CSAGGHPRYNEQFF
many,TRBJ2-3,-,TRBV2,17,TGTGCCAGCAGTGAAGCGTCCGCGGGGCCTAGCACAGATACGCAGTATTTT,CASSEASAGPSTDTQYF
many,TRBJ2-6,-,TRBV20-1,15,TGCAGTGCCCCCACTCCGGGCTCTGGGGCCAACGTCCTGACTTTC,CSAPTPGSGANVLTF
many,TRBJ2-5,-,TRBV6-1,13,TGTGCCAGCAGCAATCGGGGTCAAGAGACCCAGTACTTC,CASSNRGQETQYF
many,TRBJ2-1,-,TRBV4-2,17,TGTGCCAGCAGCCAAGTCTTAAAGACCGAAGGGCGTAATGAGCAGTTCTTC,CASSQVLKTEGRNEQFF
many,TRBJ1-5,-,TRBV9,15,TGTGCCAGCAGCGTAGGTCCGGGGGAGATACAGCCCCAGCATTTT,CASSVGPGEIQPQHF
-,TRBJ2-3,TRBD1,TRBV12-3/TRBV12-4,16,TGTGCCAGCTCCCTATCCGGGACAGGGAGGGGAGATACGCAGTATTTT,CASSLSGTGRGDTQYF
-,TRBJ1-6,TRBD1,TRBV12-3/TRBV12-4,15,TGTGCCAGCAGTTTCCGGACAGGGAGCAATTCACCCCTCCACTTT,CASSFRTGSNSPLHF
-,TRBJ2-2,-,TRBV29-1,14,TGCAGCGTTGCAGGGGCCGCGAACACCGGGGAGCTGTTTTTT,CSVAGAANTGELFF
-,TRBJ2-1,TRBD1,TRBV7-8,15,TGTGCCAGCAGCTCCAGGGGGCCACCCTACAATGAGCAGTTCTTC,CASSSRGPPYNEQFF
many,TRBJ2-1,-,TRBV20-1,14,TGCAGTGCTAGAGGTCTAGTTGCCTACAATGAGCAGTTCTTC,CSARGLVAYNEQFF
many,TRBJ2-1,TRBD2,TRBV20-1,15,TGCAGTGCTAGAGATTTCCGAGCGGGAGGGCCCGGGCAGTTCTTC,CSARDFRAGGPGQFF
many,TRBJ2-7,TRBD1,TRBV3-1,13,TGTGCCAGCAGGCAGGGGGCCTCCTACGAGCAGTACTTC,CASRQGASYEQYF
-,TRBJ2-1,-,TRBV7-3,15,TGTGCCAGCAGCTTGTCTGATCTCCCTTACAATGAGCAGTTCTTC,CASSLSDLPYNEQFF
-,TRBJ2-1,TRBD2,TRBV20-1,18,TGCAGTGCTAGAGATACTTCGGGACTAGCGGGAGGGGGGAATGAGCAGTTCTTC,CSARDTSGLAGGGNEQFF
many,TRBJ2-3,-,TRBV20-1,14,TGCAGTGCTTCGACTACAACTCCCACAGATACGCAGTATTTT,CSASTTTPTDTQYF
-,TRBJ2-1,TRBD2,TRBV20-1,13,TGCAGTGCCACTAGCGGGAGACGGAATGAGCAGTTCTTC,CSATSGRRNEQFF
many,TRBJ2-2,-,TRBV6-1,14,TGTGCCAGCAGCCTTACAGGGATCCCCGGGGAGCTGTTTTTT,CASSLTGIPGELFF
few,TRBJ2-1,-,TRBV29-1,13,TGCAGCGTCGGCCAGGGGCAAATCAATGAGCAGTTCTTC,CSVGQGQINEQFF
-,TRBJ2-2,TRBD2,TRBV28,16,TGTGCCAGCACAGCGGGAGGACTAACAAACACCGGGGAGCTGTTTTTT,CASTAGGLTNTGELFF
many,TRBJ2-5,TRBD2,TRBV20-1,13,TGCAGTGCTAGAGTGACTAGCAGCGAGACCCAGTACTTC,CSARVTSSETQYF
many,TRBJ2-3,TRBD2,TRBV29-1,16,TGCAGCGTTGGGGGAGCGAGCGGGACGGCCACGGATACGCAGTATTTT,CSVGGASGTATDTQYF
few,TRBJ2-3,-,TRBV11-3,14,TGTGCCAGCAGCTTAGGACACAGCACAGATACGCAGTATTTT,CASSLGHSTDTQYF
few,TRBJ2-5,-,TRBV12-3/TRBV12-4,14,TGTGCCAGCTCGCCTCGACGGTTTAGGGAGACCCAGTACTTC,CASSPRRFRETQYF
few,TRBJ1-1,-,TRBV20-1,13,TGCAGTGCTAGAGGACAGATGAACACTGAAGCTTTCTTT,CSARGQMNTEAFF
-,TRBJ2-5,-,TRBV7-2,13,TGTGCCAGCAGCTTCTCTGTGCGGGAGACCCAGTACTTC,CASSFSVRETQYF
few,TRBJ2-1,-,TRBV29-1,13,TGCAGCGTTGTTGGGGGATTATACAATGAGCAGTTCTTC,CSVVGGLYNEQFF
many,TRBJ2-2,-,TRBV5-4,19,TGTGCCAGCAGCTTGGAAATGTATAGTAGGGGCCAGAACACCGGGGAGCTGTTTTTT,CASSLEMYSRGQNTGELFF
many,TRBJ2-7,-,TRBV12-3/TRBV12-4,12,TGTGCCAGCAGTTCCGGGACCGGCGAGCAGTACTTC,CASSSGTGEQYF
many,TRBJ2-5,-,TRBV9,15,TGTGCCAGCAGCGTAGGTCCTAGCGCACAAGAGACCCAGTACTTC,CASSVGPSAQETQYF
-,TRBJ2-1,TRBD2,TRBV20-1,16,TGCAGTGCCCCCTTAGCGGGGAGCCGCCCCTACAATGAGCAGTTCTTC,CSAPLAGSRPYNEQFF
many,TRBJ2-2,TRBD2,TRBV9,17,TGTGCCAGCAGCGCCGGACTAGCGGAGGTTCTGACCGGGGAGCTGTTTTTT,CASSAGLAEVLTGELFF
few,TRBJ1-2,TRBD1,TRBV6-5,15,TGTGCCAGCAGTTACGGGACAGGGTTTAACTATGGCTACACCTTC,CASSYGTGFNYGYTF
-,TRBJ2-1,TRBD2,TRBV7-3,14,TGTGCCAGCAGCTTAACTAGCGGGGGCAATGAGCAGTTCTTC,CASSLTSGGNEQFF
few,TRBJ2-3,-,TRBV6-1,14,TGTGCCAGCACCTACGATTTATCCTCAGATACGCAGTATTTT,CASTYDLSSDTQYF